This T cell receptor beta chain was sequenced during a study of blood T cell repertoires in COVID-19. This CDR3 is 13 amino acids long. With 1 base removed from V and 6 bases from J, the gap between germline ends came to 9 bases. Germline assignment: CDR1 LNHDA and CDR2 SQIVND (reference sequence). Using immunoSEQ multiplex PCR, the repertoire was profiled, and TCRdb retains in-frame clones only, with some absent. The sample holds about 340,000 clones, around 83% seen once. The TCR sequence derives from a man aged 30 to 39 with active or convalescent COVID-19. The material sequenced was peripheral blood. The chain joins TRBV19 to TRBJ1-1; D perhaps matches TRBD1 (5 bases). In DNA form, the CDR3 reads TGTGCCAGTAGTATAGTGACAGCCTCTGAAGCTTTCTTT. It yields the protein CASSIVTASEAFF.